Shown below are 2 T cell receptor beta chains from a single sample sequenced in a study of blood T cell repertoires in COVID-19. Libraries were prepared by immunoSEQ multiplex PCR; TCRdb keeps only in-frame clonotypes and omits some of them. The sample yields 110,000 to 150,000 clones, about 90% seen once. The sample comprised peripheral blood. The receptor set was obtained from a woman in her sixties or seventies with acute or convalescent COVID-19.

The chain links TRBV27 to TRBJ1-4; 7 nucleotides line up with TRBD1. CDR3 size: 17 residues. Germline lookup yields CDR1 MNHEY and CDR2 SMNVEV (reference sequence). With V trimmed by 0 bases and J by 4 bases, 8 bases remained unmatched. The CDR3 DNA follows: TGTGCCAGCAGTTTATCCCCGACAGGGCTGAATAATGAAAAACTGTTTTTT. It yields the protein CASSLSPTGLNNEKLFF.

The chain has TRBV19 and TRBJ2-7, with TRBD1 matching over 9 bases. In germline, CDR1 is LNHDA, CDR2 SQIVND (reference sequence). The CDR3 contains 15 residues. The ends lost 6 bases at V and 2 bases at J; junction bases unmatched: 8. In DNA, the CDR3 is TGTGCCAGTAGCCGAACAGGGGGCGAGACCTACGAGCAGTACTTC. This gives the protein CASSRTGGETYEQYF.